The 24 T cell receptor beta chains in this list originate from one sample, sequenced in a study of response to subunit inactivated influenza vaccine listed by TCRdb under 2018. Preparation of the library involved RT-PCR. The sample was run on an Illumina HiSeq 2500. TCRdb took the public reads, trimmed them with fastp at Q25, ran MiXCR for clone calling and kept in-frame beta chains. A single entry per CDR3 protein holds the most common genes and DNA from its merged rows. Here the sample has about 800,000 distinct CDR3 sequences; around 20% occur a single time. Of the sample, around 9.6% is held by the ten largest clones. The sample in question was PBMCs from blood, obtained less than 6 days after vaccination. These receptors were taken from a man between 45 and 60 years old who received an inactivated influenza vaccine. Donor details come from another sample of the same person, matched by shared clones.

The rearrangement joins TRBV5-4 to TRBJ1-5, with D perhaps matching TRBD1 (6 bases). Trimming left V 4 bases short and J 1 base short, with 12 bases between. This CDR3 has 15 amino acids. Per the germline V gene, CDR1 is SGHNT and CDR2 is YYREEE (reference sequence). The DNA of the CDR3 is TGTGCCAGCAGCACCGACGGACAGAGCAATCAGCCCCAGCATTTT. This translates into CASSTDGQSNQPQHF.

The chain uses TRBV3-1 and TRBJ2-3; no firm D call. CDR3 length: 14 residues. The V gene's germline CDR1 is LGHDT and CDR2 YNNKEL (reference sequence). Deletions cut 1 base from V and 4 bases from J, with 9 bases between. The chain's CDR3 is CASSQASRADTQYF. In DNA form, the CDR3 reads TGTGCCAGCAGCCAAGCCTCCCGGGCAGATACGCAGTATTTT.

The chain couples TRBV12-3 or TRBV12-4 to TRBJ1-1, with TRBD1 as a possible D gene (5 bases). The CDR3 has 12 amino acids. V gave up 6 bases and J gave up 10 bases, with 15 bases separating them. The CDR3 nucleotides are TGTGCCAGCAGGGAGGGGACCCTCGGAGCTTTCTTT. Translating gives CASREGTLGAFF.

This clonotype occurred a few times. The chain links TRBV4-2 to TRBJ2-1; 7 nucleotides agree with TRBD1. The germline V gene encodes CDR1 LGHNA and CDR2 YNFKEQ. V shed 10 bases and J 1 base; nucleotides not matched to a gene: 4. The CDR3 sequence is 13 residues long. The CDR3 protein is CATRGTSYNEQFF. The CDR3 nucleotides are TGTGCCACCAGGGGGACATCCTACAATGAGCAGTTCTTC.

The J gene is TRBJ2-2, the V gene TRBV27; 7 bases map to TRBD2. Trimming at V came to 4 bases and at J to 5 bases, leaving 13 bases not matched to a gene. Per germline, CDR1 MNHEY and CDR2 SMNVEV (reference sequence). This CDR3 comprises 17 residues. The CDR3 sequence is CASSSSTPAGTTGELFF. CDR3 nucleotides: TGTGCCAGCAGTTCCTCGACTCCAGCGGGGACGACCGGGGAGCTGTTTTTT.

The chain uses TRBV12-3 or TRBV12-4 and TRBJ2-7; D tentatively fits TRBD1 or TRBD2 (5 bases each). The CDR3 sequence is 14 residues long. V was cut by 4 bases and J by 6 bases, with 16 bases left in between. CDR3 bases: TGTGCCAGCAGTTATTCGGGACCTCAGGTCGAGCAGTACTTC. Translation: CASSYSGPQVEQYF.

This clonotype was seen more than once but under ten times. The chain is built from TRBV6-2 or TRBV6-3 and TRBJ2-3; D is uncertain. Germline values: CDR1 MNHEY, CDR2 SVGEGT. The CDR3 spans 18 residues. The V end lost 2 bases, the J end lost 1 base, and 19 bases lay between the germline ends. The CDR3 loop reads CASSYRAAGFGRTDTQYF. The CDR3 DNA follows: TGTGCCAGCAGTTACCGGGCCGCAGGTTTTGGGCGCACAGATACGCAGTATTTT.

This clonotype was detected ten times or more. The chain has TRBV12-3 or TRBV12-4 and TRBJ2-5, with 7 nucleotides matching TRBD1. The CDR3 is made up of 15 amino acids. The ends lost 3 bases at V and 5 bases at J; junction bases unmatched: 9. The CDR3 DNA reads as TGTGCCAGCAGTTTTCCCGACAGGGATGCGGAGACCCAGTACTTC. Translating it yields CASSFPDRDAETQYF.

The genes are TRBV4-2 and TRBJ2-1; D is perhaps TRBD2 (6 bases). Germline CDR1 LGHNA, CDR2 YNFKEQ. The CDR3 contains 18 residues. Trimming removed 0 bases from V and 6 bases from J, with 21 bases in between. CDR3 coding DNA: TGTGCCAGCAGCCAAGAGTCTAATTGGGGCGGGGTTGCCAATGAGCAGTTCTTC. Its protein product is CASSQESNWGGVANEQFF.

This clonotype was counted at least ten times. In DNA form, the CDR3 reads TGTGCCAGCAGCTTAACAGACTATGGCTACACCTTC. This sequence encodes CASSLTDYGYTF. This chain joins TRBV7-2 and TRBJ1-2; D uncertain. The CDR3 is made up of 12 amino acids. Germline-derived CDR1 and CDR2 are SGHTA and FQGNSA. V lost 2 bases to trimming and J lost 3 bases, with 4 bases between them.

This clonotype was picked up many times. V usage is TRBV12-3 or TRBV12-4 and J usage is TRBJ1-2; D uncertain. V lost 11 bases to trimming and J lost 0 bases, with 7 bases between them. The CDR3 length is 11 residues. Here the CDR3 reads CASGANYGYTF. CDR3 coding DNA: TGTGCCTCTGGAGCTAACTATGGCTACACCTTC.

This clonotype appeared a few times. The rearrangement links TRBV7-6 to TRBJ2-2; 7 bases agree with TRBD1. The J segment lost 3 bases and the V segment lost 5 bases, leaving 6 bases of the junction unmatched. CDR1 is SGHVS, CDR2 FNYEAQ, per germline. The CDR3 is made up of 15 amino acids. The CDR3 is CASSRSRGYTGELFF. The CDR3, as DNA: TGTGCCAGCAGCCGTTCCAGGGGGTACACCGGGGAGCTGTTTTTT.

This clonotype has more than one count but fewer than ten. This sequence joins TRBV20-1 and TRBJ1-5; D ambiguous. The germline gives CDR1 DFQATT, CDR2 SNEGSKA (reference sequence). CDR3 size: 13 residues. V dropped 3 bases and J dropped 0 bases, with 6 bases sitting between them. The DNA of the CDR3 is TGCAGTGCTAGGCGGTTTAGCAATCAGCCCCAGCATTTT. Amino acid sequence: CSARRFSNQPQHF.

V and J are TRBV7-9 and TRBJ2-1, with 9 positions matching TRBD2. The CDR3 has 16 amino acids. CDR1 and CDR2 (germline): SEHNR, FQNEAQ (reference sequence). The J segment lost 4 bases and the V segment lost 7 bases, leaving 11 bases of the junction unmatched. CDR3 DNA sequence: TGTGCCAGCACCAATATTGGCGGGAGGGCGTACAATGAGCAGTTCTTC. Amino acid sequence: CASTNIGGRAYNEQFF.

The chain links TRBV7-9 to TRBJ2-7; unclear D gene. The germline CDR1 and CDR2 sequences are SEHNR and FQNEAQ (reference sequence). V was pared by 1 base and J by 0 bases, with 10 bases between. CDR3 length: 15 amino acids. The CDR3 DNA reads TGTGCCAGCAGCTTAGTCCCAGGACGCTCCTACGAGCAGTACTTC. This sequence encodes CASSLVPGRSYEQYF. The complete variable domain, with remaining parts taken from reference TRBV7-9 and TRBJ2-7, reads DTGVSQNPRHKITKRGQNVTFRCDPISEHNRLYWYRQTLGQGPEFLTYFQNEAQLEKSRLLSDRFSAERPKGSFSTLEIQRTEQGDSAMYLCASSLVPGRSYEQYFGPGTRLTVT.

This clonotype came up many times. This sequence joins TRBV20-1 and TRBJ2-7; 7 bases map to TRBD1. The CDR3 is made up of 11 amino acids. Germline assignment: CDR1 DFQATT and CDR2 SNEGSKA (reference sequence). Germline trimming cut 7 bases from V and 5 bases from J; bases unmatched to any gene: 5. The CDR3: CSGNRGHEQYF. CDR3 coding DNA: TGCAGTGGGAATAGGGGGCACGAGCAGTACTTC.

This clonotype appeared many times. This chain uses TRBV25-1 with TRBJ1-2, with D maybe TRBD1 (6 bases). Germline V lookup: CDR1 MGHDK, CDR2 SYGVNS. This CDR3 is 12 amino acids long. Trimming removed 6 bases at V and 5 bases at J, with 10 bases between. CDR3 bases: TGTGCCAGCAGCACAGGGAGATATGGCTACACCTTC. Its protein is CASSTGRYGYTF.

A few counts support this clonotype. V usage is TRBV20-1 and J usage is TRBJ2-5; 8 bases align to TRBD2. Germline CDR1 reads DFQATT; CDR2 reads SNEGSKA (reference sequence). This CDR3 has 16 residues. The V and J ends lost 0 bases and 4 bases, in that order; junction bases with no gene match: 10. The CDR3 nucleotides are TGCAGTGCTAGAGATGGGGGCGGGAGGCCCCCAGAGACCCAGTACTTC. It is translated as CSARDGGGRPPETQYF.

This clonotype has only a few counts. J is TRBJ2-1 and V is TRBV5-1, with 12 bases lining up with TRBD2. V lost 8 bases to trimming and J lost 13 bases; unmatched junction nucleotides: 10. The CDR3 runs 13 residues. CDR1 and CDR2 from the germline V gene are SGHRS and YFSETQ. The DNA of the CDR3 is TGCGCCAGTCTCGCACTAGCGGGGGGCTATCAGTTCTTC. This translates into CASLALAGGYQFF.

This clonotype was observed a few times. Possible read error: a much larger clone is one base away. The V gene is TRBV28, the J gene TRBJ2-3; no firm D call. CDR1 and CDR2 from the germline V gene are MDHEN and SYDVKM. V was shortened by 2 bases and J by 4 bases, with 7 bases between the two germline ends. This CDR3 comprises 13 residues. The CDR3, as DNA: TGTGCCAGCAGTTTAGTTAGCTCAGATACGCAGTATTTT. Residues: CASSLVSSDTQYF.

This clonotype occurred many times. The rearrangement links TRBV9 to TRBJ2-1; the D gene is possibly TRBD1 (6 bases). Trimming stripped 3 bases from V and 6 bases from J, with 10 bases between. Germline V gene sequence: CDR1 SGDLS, CDR2 YYNGEE. The CDR3 has 13 amino acids. CDR3 region: CASSARGGNEQFF. CDR3 sequence (DNA): TGTGCCAGCAGCGCCAGGGGTGGCAATGAGCAGTTCTTC.

This sequence joins TRBV29-1 and TRBJ2-7, with D maybe TRBD2 (5 bases). CDR1 and CDR2 from the germline V gene are SQVTM and ANQGSEA. The CDR3 consists of 11 residues. V gave up 7 bases and J gave up 6 bases, with 13 bases separating them. CDR3 sequence: CSASAGGEQYF. The DNA of the CDR3 is TGCAGCGCCTCCGCGGGCGGCGAGCAGTACTTC.

The chain carries TRBV7-9 and TRBJ2-7; 13 nucleotides align to TRBD2. Trimming at V came to 3 bases and at J to 0 bases, leaving 5 bases not matched to a gene. This CDR3 spans 17 amino acids. From germline, CDR1 is SEHNR and CDR2 FQNEAQ (reference sequence). CDR3 sequence reads: CASSFSGTSGTSYEQYF. The CDR3 DNA is TGTGCCAGCAGCTTCTCCGGGACTAGCGGGACCTCCTACGAGCAGTACTTC.

This clonotype came up a few times. V gene TRBV10-3 combines with J gene TRBJ1-2, with TRBD1 as a possible D gene (5 bases). The CDR3 length is 14 residues. The V end lost 0 bases, the J end lost 4 bases, and 9 bases lay between the germline ends. CDR1 and CDR2 (germline): ENHRY, SYGVKD. CDR3 DNA sequence: TGTGCCATCAGTGAGTCAGACAGCTTCTATGGCTACACCTTC. Residues: CAISESDSFYGYTF.